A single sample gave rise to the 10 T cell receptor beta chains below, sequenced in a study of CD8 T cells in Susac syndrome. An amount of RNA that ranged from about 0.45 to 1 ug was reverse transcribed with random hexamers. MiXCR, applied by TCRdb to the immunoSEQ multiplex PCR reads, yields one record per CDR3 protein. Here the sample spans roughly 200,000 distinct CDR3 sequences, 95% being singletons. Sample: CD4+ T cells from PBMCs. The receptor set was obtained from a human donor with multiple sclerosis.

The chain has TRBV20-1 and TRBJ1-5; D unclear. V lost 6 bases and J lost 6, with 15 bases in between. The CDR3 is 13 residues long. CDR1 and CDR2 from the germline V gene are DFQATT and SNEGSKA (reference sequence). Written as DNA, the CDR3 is TGCAGTGCGCCGTCGGGGTCCGGTCAGCCCCAGCATTTT. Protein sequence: CSAPSGSGQPQHF.

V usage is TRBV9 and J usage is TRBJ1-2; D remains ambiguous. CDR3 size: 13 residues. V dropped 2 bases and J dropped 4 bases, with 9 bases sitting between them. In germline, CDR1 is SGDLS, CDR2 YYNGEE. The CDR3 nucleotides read TGTGCCAGCAGCGTTGGCGGCATCTATGGCTACACCTTC. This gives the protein CASSVGGIYGYTF.

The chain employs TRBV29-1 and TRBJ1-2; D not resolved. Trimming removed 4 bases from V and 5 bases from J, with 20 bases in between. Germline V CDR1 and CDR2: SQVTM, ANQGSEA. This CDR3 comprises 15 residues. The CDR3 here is CSVGKGPPPRYGYTF. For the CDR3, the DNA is TGCAGCGTTGGTAAAGGGCCCCCCCCACGGTATGGCTACACCTTC.

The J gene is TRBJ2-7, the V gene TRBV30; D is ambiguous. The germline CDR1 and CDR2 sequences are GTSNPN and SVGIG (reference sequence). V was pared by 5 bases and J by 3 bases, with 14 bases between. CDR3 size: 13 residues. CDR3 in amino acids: CAWDKQTRYEQYF. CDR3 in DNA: TGTGCCTGGGATAAGCAGACCCGCTACGAGCAGTACTTC.

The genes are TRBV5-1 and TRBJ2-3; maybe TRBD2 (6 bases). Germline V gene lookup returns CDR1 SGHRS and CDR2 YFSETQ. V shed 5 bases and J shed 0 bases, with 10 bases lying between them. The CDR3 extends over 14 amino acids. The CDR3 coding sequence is TGCGCCAGCAGTTGGGGGGATAGCACAGATACGCAGTATTTT. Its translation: CASSWGDSTDTQYF.

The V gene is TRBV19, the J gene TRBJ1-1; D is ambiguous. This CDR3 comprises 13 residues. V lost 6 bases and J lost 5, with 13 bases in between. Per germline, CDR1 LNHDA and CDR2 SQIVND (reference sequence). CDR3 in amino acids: CASSWALGTEAFF. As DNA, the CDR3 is TGTGCCAGTAGCTGGGCCCTGGGGACTGAAGCTTTCTTT.

CDR3 DNA: TGTGCCAGCAGTTACCGGGACACCATATATTTT. The encoded protein is CASSYRDTIYF. The chain couples TRBV6-5 to TRBJ1-3, with unresolved D. The ends were cut back, 2 bases at V and 8 bases at J, with 4 bases in the middle. Germline V gives CDR1 MNHEY, CDR2 SVGAGI. The CDR3 consists of 11 residues.

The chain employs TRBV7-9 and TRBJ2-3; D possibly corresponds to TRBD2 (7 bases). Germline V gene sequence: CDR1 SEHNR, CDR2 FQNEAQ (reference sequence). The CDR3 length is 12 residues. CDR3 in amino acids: CESGAGEDTQYF. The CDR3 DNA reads TGTGAGAGCGGGGCAGGGGAGGATACGCAGTATTTT.

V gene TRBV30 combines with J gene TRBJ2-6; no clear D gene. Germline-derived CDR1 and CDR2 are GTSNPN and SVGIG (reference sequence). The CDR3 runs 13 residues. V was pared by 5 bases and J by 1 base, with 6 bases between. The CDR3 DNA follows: TGTGCCTGGGAGCCATCTGGGGCCAACGTCCTGACTTTC. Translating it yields CAWEPSGANVLTF.

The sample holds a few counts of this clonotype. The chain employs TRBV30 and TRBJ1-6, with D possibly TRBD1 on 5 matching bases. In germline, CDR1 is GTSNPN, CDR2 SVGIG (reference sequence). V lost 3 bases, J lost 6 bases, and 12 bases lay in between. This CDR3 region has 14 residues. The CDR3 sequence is CAWRRDGPNSPLHF. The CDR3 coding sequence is TGTGCCTGGAGACGGGACGGACCTAATTCACCCCTCCACTTT.